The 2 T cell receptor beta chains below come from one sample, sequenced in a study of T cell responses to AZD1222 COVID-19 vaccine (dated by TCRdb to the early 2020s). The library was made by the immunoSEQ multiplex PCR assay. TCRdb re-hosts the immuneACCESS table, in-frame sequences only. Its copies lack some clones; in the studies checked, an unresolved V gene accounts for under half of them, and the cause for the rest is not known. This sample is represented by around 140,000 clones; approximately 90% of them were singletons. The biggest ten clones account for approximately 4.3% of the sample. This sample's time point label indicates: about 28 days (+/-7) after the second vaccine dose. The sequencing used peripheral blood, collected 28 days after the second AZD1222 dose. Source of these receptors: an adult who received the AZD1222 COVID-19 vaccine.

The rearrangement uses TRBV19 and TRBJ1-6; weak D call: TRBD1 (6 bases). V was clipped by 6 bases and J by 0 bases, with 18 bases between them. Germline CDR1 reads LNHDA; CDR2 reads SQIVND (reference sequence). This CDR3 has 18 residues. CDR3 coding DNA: TGTGCCAGTAGGCTGACAGGACCCCCCGGCTCCTATAATTCACCCCTCCACTTT. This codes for CASRLTGPPGSYNSPLHF.

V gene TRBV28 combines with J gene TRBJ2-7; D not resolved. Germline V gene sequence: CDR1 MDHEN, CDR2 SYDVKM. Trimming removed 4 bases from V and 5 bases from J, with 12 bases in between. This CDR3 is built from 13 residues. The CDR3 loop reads CASSSTYKDEQYF. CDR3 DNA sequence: TGTGCCAGCAGTTCGACCTACAAAGACGAGCAGTACTTC.